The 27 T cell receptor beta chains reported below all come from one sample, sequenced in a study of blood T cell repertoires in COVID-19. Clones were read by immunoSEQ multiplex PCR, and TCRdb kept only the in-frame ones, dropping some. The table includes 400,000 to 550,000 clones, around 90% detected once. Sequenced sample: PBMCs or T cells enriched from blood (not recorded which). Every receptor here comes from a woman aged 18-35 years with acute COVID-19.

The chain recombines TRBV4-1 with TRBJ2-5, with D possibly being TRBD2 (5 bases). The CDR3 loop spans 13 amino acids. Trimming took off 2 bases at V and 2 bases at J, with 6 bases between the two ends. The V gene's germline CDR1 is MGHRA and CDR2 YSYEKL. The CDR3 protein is CASSQREQETQYF. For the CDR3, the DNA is TGCGCCAGCAGCCAACGGGAACAAGAGACCCAGTACTTC.

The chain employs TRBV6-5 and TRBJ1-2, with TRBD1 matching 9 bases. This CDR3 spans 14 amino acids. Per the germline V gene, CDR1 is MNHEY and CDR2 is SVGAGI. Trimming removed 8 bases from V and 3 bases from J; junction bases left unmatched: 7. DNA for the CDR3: TGTGCCAGCGGGAGCCGACAGGGGGACTATGGCTACACCTTC. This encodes CASGSRQGDYGYTF.

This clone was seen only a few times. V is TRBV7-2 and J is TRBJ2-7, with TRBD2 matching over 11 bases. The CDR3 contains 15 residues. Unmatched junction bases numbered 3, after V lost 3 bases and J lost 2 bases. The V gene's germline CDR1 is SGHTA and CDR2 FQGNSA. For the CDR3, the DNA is TGTGCCAGCAGCTTGGGACTAGCGGTACCCTACGAGCAGTACTTC. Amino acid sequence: CASSLGLAVPYEQYF. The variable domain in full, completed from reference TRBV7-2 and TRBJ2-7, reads GAGVSQSPSNKVTEKGKDVELRCDPISGHTALYWYRQSLGQGLEFLIYFQGNSAPDKSGLPSDRFSAERTGGSVSTLTIQRTQQEDSAVYLCASSLGLAVPYEQYFGPGTRLTVT.

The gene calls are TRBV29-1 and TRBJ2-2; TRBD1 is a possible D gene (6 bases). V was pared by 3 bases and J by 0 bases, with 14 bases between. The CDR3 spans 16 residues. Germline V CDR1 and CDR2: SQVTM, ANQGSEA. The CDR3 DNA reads TGCAGCGTTGAGAGCCCCAGGGGCCCGAACACCGGGGAGCTGTTTTTT. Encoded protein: CSVESPRGPNTGELFF.

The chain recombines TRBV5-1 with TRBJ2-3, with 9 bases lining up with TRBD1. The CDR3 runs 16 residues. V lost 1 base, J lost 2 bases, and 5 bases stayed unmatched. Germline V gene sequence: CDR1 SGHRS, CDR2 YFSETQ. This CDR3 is CASSLMGTGITDTQYF. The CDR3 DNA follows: TGCGCCAGCAGCTTGATGGGGACAGGGATCACAGATACGCAGTATTTT.

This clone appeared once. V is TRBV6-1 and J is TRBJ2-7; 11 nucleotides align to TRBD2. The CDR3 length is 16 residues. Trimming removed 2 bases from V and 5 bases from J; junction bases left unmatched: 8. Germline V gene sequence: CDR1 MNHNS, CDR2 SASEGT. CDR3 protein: CASSELVAGGPDEQYF. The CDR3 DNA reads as TGTGCCAGCAGTGAATTAGTAGCGGGGGGGCCTGACGAGCAGTACTTC.

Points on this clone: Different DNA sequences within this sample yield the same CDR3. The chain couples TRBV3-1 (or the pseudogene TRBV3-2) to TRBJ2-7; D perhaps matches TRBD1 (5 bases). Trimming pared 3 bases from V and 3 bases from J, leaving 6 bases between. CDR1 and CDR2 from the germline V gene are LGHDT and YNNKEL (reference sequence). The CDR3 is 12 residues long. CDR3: CASSHDSYEQYF. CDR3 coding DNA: TGTGCCAGCAGCCATGACAGCTACGAGCAGTACTTC.

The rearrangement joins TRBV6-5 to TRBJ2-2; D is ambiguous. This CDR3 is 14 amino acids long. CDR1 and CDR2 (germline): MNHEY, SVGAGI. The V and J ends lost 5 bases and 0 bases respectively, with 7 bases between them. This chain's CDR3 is CASSPHTNTGELFF. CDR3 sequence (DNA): TGTGCCAGCAGTCCCCACACGAACACCGGGGAGCTGTTTTTT.

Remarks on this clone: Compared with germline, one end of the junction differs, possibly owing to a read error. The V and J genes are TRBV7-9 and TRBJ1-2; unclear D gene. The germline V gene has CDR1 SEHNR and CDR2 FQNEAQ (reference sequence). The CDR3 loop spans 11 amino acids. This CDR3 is CASSSNTPPSF. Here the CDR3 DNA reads TGTGCCAGCAGCTCAAACACACCCCCCAGTTTC.

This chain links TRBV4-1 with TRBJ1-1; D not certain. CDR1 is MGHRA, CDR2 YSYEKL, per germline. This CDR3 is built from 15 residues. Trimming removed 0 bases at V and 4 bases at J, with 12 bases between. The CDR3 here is CASSQDPGTGTEAFF. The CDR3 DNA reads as TGCGCCAGCAGCCAAGATCCGGGTACGGGCACTGAAGCTTTCTTT.

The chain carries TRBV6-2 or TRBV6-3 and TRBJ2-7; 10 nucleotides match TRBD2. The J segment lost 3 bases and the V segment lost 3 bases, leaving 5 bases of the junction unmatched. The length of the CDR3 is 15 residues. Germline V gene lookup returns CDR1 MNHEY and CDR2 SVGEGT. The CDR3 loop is CASSYTSGALYEQYF. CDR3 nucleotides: TGTGCCAGCAGTTATACTAGCGGGGCCCTCTACGAGCAGTACTTC.

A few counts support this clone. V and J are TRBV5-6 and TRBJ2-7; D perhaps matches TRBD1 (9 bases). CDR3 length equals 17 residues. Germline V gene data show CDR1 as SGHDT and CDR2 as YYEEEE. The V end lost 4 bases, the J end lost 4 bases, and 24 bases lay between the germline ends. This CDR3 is CASSPGQGRGGLYEQYF. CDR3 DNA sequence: TGTGCCAGCAGCCCCGGACAGGGGCGCGGGGGGCTGTACGAGCAGTACTTC.

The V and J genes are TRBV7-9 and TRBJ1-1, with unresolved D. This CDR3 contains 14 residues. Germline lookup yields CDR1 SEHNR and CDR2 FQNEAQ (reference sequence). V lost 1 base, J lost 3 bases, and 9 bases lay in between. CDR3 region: CASSLERADTEAFF. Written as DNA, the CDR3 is TGTGCCAGCAGCTTAGAGAGGGCAGACACTGAAGCTTTCTTT.

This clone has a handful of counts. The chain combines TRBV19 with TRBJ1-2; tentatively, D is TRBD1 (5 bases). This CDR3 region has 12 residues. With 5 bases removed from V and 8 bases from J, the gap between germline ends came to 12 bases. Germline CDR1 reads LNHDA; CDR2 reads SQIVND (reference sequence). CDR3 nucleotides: TGTGCCAGTAGTTGGAGGGGCGACGGCTACACCTTC. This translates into CASSWRGDGYTF.

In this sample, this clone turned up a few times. CDR3: CASSADRGMREQYF. The CDR3 nucleotides are TGTGCCAGCAGTGCGGACAGGGGAATGAGGGAGCAGTACTTC. V and J are TRBV2 and TRBJ2-7, with 9 bases matching TRBD1. Losses at the gene ends were 4 bases for V and 7 bases for J; bases not matched to a gene: 8. The length of the CDR3 is 14 residues. In germline, CDR1 is SNHLY, CDR2 FYNNEI.

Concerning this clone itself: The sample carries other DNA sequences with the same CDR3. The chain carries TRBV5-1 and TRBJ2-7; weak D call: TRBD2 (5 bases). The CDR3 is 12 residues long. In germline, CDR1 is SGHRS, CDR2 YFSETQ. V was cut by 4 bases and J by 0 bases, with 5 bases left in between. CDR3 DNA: TGCGCCAGCAGCCGGGACTCCTACGAGCAGTACTTC. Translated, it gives CASSRDSYEQYF.

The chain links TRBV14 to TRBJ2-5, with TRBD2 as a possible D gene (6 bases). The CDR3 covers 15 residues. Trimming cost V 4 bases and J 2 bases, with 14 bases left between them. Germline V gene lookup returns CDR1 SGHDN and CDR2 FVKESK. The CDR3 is CASSRQAGSQETQYF. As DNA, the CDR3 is TGTGCCAGCAGCCGTCAGGCGGGGTCTCAAGAGACCCAGTACTTC.

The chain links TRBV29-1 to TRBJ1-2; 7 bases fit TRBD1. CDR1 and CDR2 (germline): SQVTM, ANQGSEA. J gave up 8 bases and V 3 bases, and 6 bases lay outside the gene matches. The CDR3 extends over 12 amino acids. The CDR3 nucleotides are TGCAGCGTTGATGGGACAGCTTTCGGCTACACCTTC. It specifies CSVDGTAFGYTF.

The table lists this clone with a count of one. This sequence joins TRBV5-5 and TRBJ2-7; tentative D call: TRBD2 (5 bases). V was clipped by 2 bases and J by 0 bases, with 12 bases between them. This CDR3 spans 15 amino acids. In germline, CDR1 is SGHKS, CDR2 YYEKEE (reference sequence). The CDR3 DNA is TGTGCCAGCAGCTTTCAGGCTAGCTACTCCTACGAGCAGTACTTC. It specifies CASSFQASYSYEQYF.

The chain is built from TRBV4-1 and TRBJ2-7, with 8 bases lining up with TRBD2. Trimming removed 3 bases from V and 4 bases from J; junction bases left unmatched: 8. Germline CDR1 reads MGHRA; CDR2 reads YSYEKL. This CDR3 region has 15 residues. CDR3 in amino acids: CASSQSAGGYYEQYF. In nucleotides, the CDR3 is TGCGCCAGCAGCCAGTCGGCGGGGGGTTATTACGAGCAGTACTTC.

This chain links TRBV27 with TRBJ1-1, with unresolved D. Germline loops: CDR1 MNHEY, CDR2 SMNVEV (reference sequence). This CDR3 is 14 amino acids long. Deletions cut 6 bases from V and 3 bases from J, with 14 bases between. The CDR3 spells CASRSEAPDTEAFF. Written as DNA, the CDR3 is TGTGCCAGCAGATCCGAGGCTCCGGACACTGAAGCTTTCTTT.

The chain's CDR3 is CASIVRDTKYNEQFF. CDR3 coding DNA: TGCGCCAGCATTGTACGGGACACCAAATACAATGAGCAGTTCTTC. This chain joins TRBV10-1 and TRBJ2-1; possible D gene TRBD1, 6 bases. Trimming took 7 bases from V and 4 from J, leaving 17 bases between them. This CDR3 has 15 residues. The germline V gene has CDR1 WNHNN and CDR2 SYGVQD (reference sequence).

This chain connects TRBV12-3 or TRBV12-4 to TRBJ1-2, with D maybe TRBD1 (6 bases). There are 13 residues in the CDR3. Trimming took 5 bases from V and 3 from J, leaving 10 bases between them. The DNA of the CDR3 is TGTGCCAGCAGTCGAAACAGGGACTATGGCTACACCTTC. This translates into CASSRNRDYGYTF.

CDR3 nucleotide sequence: TGCGCCAGCAGCTCGGGGGAGTTAGCGACTGAAGCTTTCTTT. It translates to CASSSGELATEAFF. The V call is TRBV5-1, the J call TRBJ1-1, with TRBD1 as a possible D gene (5 bases). Trimming stripped 3 bases from V and 5 bases from J, with 14 bases between. Germline V gene lookup returns CDR1 SGHRS and CDR2 YFSETQ. This CDR3 spans 14 amino acids.

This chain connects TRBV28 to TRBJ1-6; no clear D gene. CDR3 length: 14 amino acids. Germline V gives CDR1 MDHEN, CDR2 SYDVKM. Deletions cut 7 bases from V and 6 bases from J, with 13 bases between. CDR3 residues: CASTKEGANSPLHF. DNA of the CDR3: TGTGCCAGCACCAAAGAGGGAGCTAATTCACCCCTCCACTTT.

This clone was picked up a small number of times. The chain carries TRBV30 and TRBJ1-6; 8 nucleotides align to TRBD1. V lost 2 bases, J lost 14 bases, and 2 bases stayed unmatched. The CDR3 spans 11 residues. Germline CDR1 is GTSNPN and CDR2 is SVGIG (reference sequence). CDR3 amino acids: CAWSHRGALHF. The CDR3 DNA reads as TGTGCCTGGAGTCACAGGGGGGCCCTCCACTTT.

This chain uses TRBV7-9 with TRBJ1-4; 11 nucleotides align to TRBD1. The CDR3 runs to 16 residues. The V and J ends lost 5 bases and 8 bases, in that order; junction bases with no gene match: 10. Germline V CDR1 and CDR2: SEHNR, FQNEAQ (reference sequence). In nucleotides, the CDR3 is TGTGCCAGCAGCCTCGCTGGACAGGGGGCGAGGGAAAAACTGTTTTTT. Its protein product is CASSLAGQGAREKLFF.